One and the same sample provided the 13 T cell receptor beta chains below, sequenced in a study of T cell changes during pregnancy in multiple sclerosis. Libraries were prepared by immunoSEQ multiplex PCR; TCRdb keeps only in-frame clonotypes and omits some of them. The sample carries 33,000 or so clones, 89% recorded once. The specimen was CD8+ T cells from peripheral blood mononuclear cells, collected in the third trimester of pregnancy. These receptors all come from a female donor with multiple sclerosis, enrolled in a pregnancy study.

This clone has just a few counts. V usage is TRBV25-1 and J usage is TRBJ2-2; possibly TRBD1 for D (6 bases). The CDR3 is 13 residues long. Germline-derived CDR1 and CDR2 are MGHDK and SYGVNS. V was shortened by 5 bases and J by 7 bases, with 11 bases between the two germline ends. CDR3 amino acids: CASSTRGFGELFF. The CDR3 region has the DNA TGTGCCAGCAGTACCAGGGGATTCGGGGAGCTGTTTTTT.

The J gene is TRBJ2-3, the V gene TRBV7-3; 8 bases align to TRBD2. The CDR3 totals 17 residues. Germline V gene sequence: CDR1 SGHTA, CDR2 FQGTGA. Trimming at V came to 2 bases and at J to 0 bases, leaving 7 bases not matched to a gene. DNA of the CDR3: TGTGCCAGCAGCTTACGGGCCAGCGGGGGTAGCACAGATACGCAGTATTTT. Its translation: CASSLRASGGSTDTQYF.

This rearrangement joins TRBV7-9 to TRBJ2-7, with D perhaps TRBD1 (5 bases). V lost 5 bases and J 5 bases, leaving 13 bases between the germline ends. The germline gives CDR1 SEHNR, CDR2 FQNEAQ (reference sequence). This CDR3 region has 13 residues. CDR3 residues: CASSPQGQNEQYF. The CDR3 bases are TGTGCCAGCAGCCCGCAGGGTCAGAACGAGCAGTACTTC.

This clone was seen only a few times. This chain joins TRBV6-1 and TRBJ1-4; 9 nucleotides align to TRBD1. There are 14 residues in the CDR3. CDR1 is MNHNS and CDR2 is SASEGT in the germline V gene. Losses at the gene ends were 6 bases for V and 4 bases for J; bases not matched to a gene: 3. Here the CDR3 DNA reads TGTGCCAGCAGGGCGGGACAGGGTAATGAAAAACTGTTTTTT. Its protein product is CASRAGQGNEKLFF.

About this clone: This may arise from a read error, as a much more abundant clone is one base away. At the DNA level, this CDR3 is encoded by other sequences in the same sample as well. V usage is TRBV29-1 and J usage is TRBJ2-7, with TRBD2 matching over 7 bases. V shed 5 bases, J shed 2 bases, and the junction held 3 bases outside the gene matches. This CDR3 is 12 amino acids long. Germline lookup yields CDR1 SQVTM and CDR2 ANQGSEA. CDR3 coding DNA: TGCAGCGTTAACAGCGGGGCCTACGAGCAGTACTTC. Translating it yields CSVNSGAYEQYF.

The chain combines TRBV7-9 with TRBJ2-3; TRBD2 matches 8 bases. This CDR3 has 15 amino acids. V shed 3 bases, J shed 4 bases, and the junction held 6 bases outside the gene matches. Germline CDR1 and CDR2: SEHNR and FQNEAQ (reference sequence). The CDR3 nucleotides read TGTGCCAGCAGCTTTGAGAGCGGGGGAGCAGATACGCAGTATTTT. It is translated as CASSFESGGADTQYF.

The rearrangement joins TRBV10-3 to TRBJ1-4, with no clear D. Germline V gene lookup returns CDR1 ENHRY and CDR2 SYGVKD. The V end lost 0 bases, the J end lost 7 bases, and 12 bases lay between the germline ends. The CDR3 covers 15 residues. The DNA for the CDR3 is TGTGCCATCAGTGAGTCGCGAGGGTCAGGTGAAAAACTGTTTTTT. Translating it yields CAISESRGSGEKLFF.

CDR3 sequence: CASSALGLGARDYGYTF. The CDR3 DNA follows: TGTGCCAGCAGCGCTTTGGGATTGGGGGCGCGAGACTATGGCTACACCTTC. The chain couples TRBV11-2 to TRBJ1-2; TRBD1 might be the D (6 bases). V lost 5 bases, J lost 3 bases, and 22 bases lay in between. The CDR3 runs to 17 residues. CDR1 SGHAT and CDR2 FQNNGV come from the germline V gene.

The V and J genes are TRBV7-2 and TRBJ2-3, with a possible D match to TRBD2 (5 bases). This CDR3 spans 15 amino acids. Deletions cut 5 bases from V and 2 bases from J, with 14 bases between. From germline, CDR1 is SGHTA and CDR2 FQGNSA. CDR3 residues: CASSLLAGPTDTQYF. Here the CDR3 DNA reads TGTGCCAGCAGCCTTCTTGCGGGCCCCACAGATACGCAGTATTTT. Together with reference TRBV7-2 and TRBJ2-3, the CDR3 gives the full variable domain: GAGVSQSPSNKVTEKGKDVELRCDPISGHTALYWYRQSLGQGLEFLIYFQGNSAPDKSGLPSDRFSAERTGGSVSTLTIQRTQQEDSAVYLCASSLLAGPTDTQYFGPGTRLTVL.

V and J are TRBV5-6 and TRBJ1-4, with a tentative D call TRBD1 (5 bases). CDR1 SGHDT and CDR2 YYEEEE come from the germline V gene. Deletions cut 0 bases from V and 8 bases from J, with 17 bases between. This CDR3 is built from 16 residues. The CDR3, as DNA: TGTGCCAGCAGCTTGGCGGCAGGGCCCCTGAAAGAAAAACTGTTTTTT. Its protein is CASSLAAGPLKEKLFF. Complete variable domain (other parts from reference TRBV5-6 and TRBJ1-4): DAGVTQSPTHLIKTRGQQVTLRCSPKSGHDTVSWYQQALGQGPQFIFQYYEEEERQRGNFPDRFSGHQFPNYSSELNVNALLLGDSALYLCASSLAAGPLKEKLFFGSGTQLSVL.

This chain links TRBV10-3 with TRBJ1-5, with a tentative D call TRBD1 (5 bases). The CDR3 runs to 13 residues. V was trimmed by 4 bases and J by 3 bases, leaving 7 bases between them. CDR1 is ENHRY and CDR2 is SYGVKD in the germline V gene. The CDR3 region is CAISVGDNQPQHF. The CDR3, as DNA: TGTGCCATCAGTGTAGGGGACAATCAGCCCCAGCATTTT.

The chain links TRBV27 to TRBJ2-5, with D possibly TRBD2 on 5 matching bases. This CDR3 is built from 16 residues. Germline values: CDR1 MNHEY, CDR2 SMNVEV (reference sequence). Trimming left V 5 bases short and J 12 bases short, with 28 bases between. This CDR3 is CASSPSDRRPEWREYF. CDR3 DNA sequence: TGTGCCAGCAGTCCCTCCGATCGGCGGCCAGAGTGGCGGGAGTACTTC.

V gene TRBV7-8 combines with J gene TRBJ2-2; 7 bases agree with TRBD1. Trimming removed 1 base from V and 7 bases from J; junction bases left unmatched: 6. This CDR3 comprises 15 residues. CDR1 and CDR2 (germline): SGHVS, FQNEAQ. CDR3 region: CASSLEGARGGELFF. CDR3 coding DNA: TGTGCCAGCAGCTTAGAGGGGGCCCGAGGCGGGGAGCTGTTTTTT.